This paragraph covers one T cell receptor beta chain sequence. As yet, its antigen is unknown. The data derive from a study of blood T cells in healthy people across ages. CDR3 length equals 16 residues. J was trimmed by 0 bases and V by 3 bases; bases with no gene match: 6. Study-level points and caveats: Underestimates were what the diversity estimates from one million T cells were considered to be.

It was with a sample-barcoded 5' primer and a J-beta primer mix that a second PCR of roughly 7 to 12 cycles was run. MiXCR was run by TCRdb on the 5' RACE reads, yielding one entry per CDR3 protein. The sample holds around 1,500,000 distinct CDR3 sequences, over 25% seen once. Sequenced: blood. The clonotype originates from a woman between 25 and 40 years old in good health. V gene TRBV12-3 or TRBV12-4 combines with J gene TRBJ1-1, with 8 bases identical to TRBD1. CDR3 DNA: TGTGCCAGCAGTTTTGGGACAGGTTACATGAACACTGAAGCTTTCTTT. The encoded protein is CASSFGTGYMNTEAFF.